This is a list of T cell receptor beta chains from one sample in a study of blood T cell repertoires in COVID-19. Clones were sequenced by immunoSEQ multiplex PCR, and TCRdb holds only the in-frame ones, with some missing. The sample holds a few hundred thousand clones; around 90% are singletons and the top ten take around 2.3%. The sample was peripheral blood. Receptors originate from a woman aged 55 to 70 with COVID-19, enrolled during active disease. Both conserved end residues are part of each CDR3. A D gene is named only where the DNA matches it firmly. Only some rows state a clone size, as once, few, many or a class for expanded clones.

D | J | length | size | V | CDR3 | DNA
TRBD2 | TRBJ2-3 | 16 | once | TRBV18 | CASSTQDVGRGDTQYF | TGTGCCAGCTCAACCCAGGACGTAGGGAGGGGAGATACGCAGTATTTT
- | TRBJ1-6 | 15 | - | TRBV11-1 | CASSPRDRGNSPLHF | TGTGCCAGCAGCCCCCGGGACCGGGGGAATTCACCCCTCCACTTT
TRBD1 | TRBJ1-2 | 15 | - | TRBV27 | CASSLYGTGYYGYTF | TGTGCCAGCAGTTTATACGGGACAGGGTACTATGGCTACACCTTC
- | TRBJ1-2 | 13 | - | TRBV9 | CASSLTASGGYTF | TGTGCCAGCAGCTTGACAGCATCTGGTGGCTACACCTTC
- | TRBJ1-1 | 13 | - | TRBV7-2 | CASSLAENTEAFF | TGTGCCAGCAGCTTGGCAGAGAACACTGAAGCTTTCTTT
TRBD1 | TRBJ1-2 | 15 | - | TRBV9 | CASSKEGQGIYGYTF | TGTGCCAGCAGCAAGGAGGGACAGGGAATCTATGGCTACACCTTC
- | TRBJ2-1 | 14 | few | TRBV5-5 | CASSLSRAGNEQFF | TGTGCCAGCAGCTTGAGCAGGGCGGGGAATGAGCAGTTCTTC
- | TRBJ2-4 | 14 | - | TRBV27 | CASIGGEAKNIQYF | TGTGCCAGCATAGGGGGGGAAGCCAAAAACATTCAGTACTTC
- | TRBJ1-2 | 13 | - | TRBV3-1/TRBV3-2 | CASSPSGNYGYTF | TGTGCCAGCAGCCCCTCGGGTAACTATGGCTACACCTTC
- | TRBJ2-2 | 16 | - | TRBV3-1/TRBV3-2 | CASSQGTGLSTGELFF | TGTGCCAGCAGCCAAGGCACGGGGTTGTCCACCGGGGAGCTGTTTTTT
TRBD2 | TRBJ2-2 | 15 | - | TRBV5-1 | CASSPPAGYTGELFF | TGCGCCAGCAGCCCCCCAGCGGGATACACCGGGGAGCTGTTTTTT
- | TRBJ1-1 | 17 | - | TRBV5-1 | CASRLGPKGRADTEAFF | TGCGCCAGCAGGCTAGGGCCTAAAGGGCGGGCGGACACTGAAGCTTTCTTT
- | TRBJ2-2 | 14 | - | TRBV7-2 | CASSLGGLTGELFF | TGTGCCAGCAGCTTAGGAGGTCTCACCGGGGAGCTGTTTTTT
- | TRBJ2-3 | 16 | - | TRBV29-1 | CSVEDLDTPGTDTQYF | TGCAGCGTTGAAGATCTCGACACCCCTGGCACAGATACGCAGTATTTT
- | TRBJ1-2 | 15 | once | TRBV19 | CASSIGDTLSAGYTF | TGTGCCAGTAGTATCGGGGACACTCTATCTGCTGGCTACACCTTC
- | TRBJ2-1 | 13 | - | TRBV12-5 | CAGGGSRYNEQFF | TGTGCTGGGGGAGGCAGCCGTTACAATGAGCAGTTCTTC
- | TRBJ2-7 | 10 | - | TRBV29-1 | CSVGSSEQYF | TGCAGCGTTGGTAGCAGCGAGCAGTACTTC
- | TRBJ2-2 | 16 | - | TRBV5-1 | CASSLSSGLGTGELFF | TGCGCCAGCAGCTTGTCTTCAGGGTTGGGCACCGGGGAGCTGTTTTTT
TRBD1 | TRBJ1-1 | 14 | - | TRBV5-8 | CASTQTGDGTEAFF | TGTGCCAGCACCCAGACAGGGGATGGGACTGAAGCTTTCTTT
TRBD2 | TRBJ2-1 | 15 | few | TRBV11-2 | CASSPTSDPYNEQFF | TGTGCCAGCAGCCCAACTAGCGACCCCTACAATGAGCAGTTCTTC
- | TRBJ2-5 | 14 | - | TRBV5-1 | CASSTAGVQETQYF | TGCGCCAGCAGCACCGCAGGGGTCCAAGAGACCCAGTACTTC
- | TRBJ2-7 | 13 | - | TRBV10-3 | CALRSALSYEQYF | TGTGCCCTTCGATCTGCGCTGAGCTACGAGCAGTACTTC
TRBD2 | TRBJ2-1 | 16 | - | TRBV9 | CASSVGASGGHNEQFF | TGTGCCAGCAGCGTAGGGGCTAGCGGGGGTCACAATGAGCAGTTCTTC
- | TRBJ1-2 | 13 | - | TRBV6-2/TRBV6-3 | CASSYADRNGYTF | TGTGCCAGCAGTTACGCGGACAGAAATGGCTACACCTTC
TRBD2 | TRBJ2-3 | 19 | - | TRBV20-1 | CSASVASGGSSYHTDTQYF | TGCAGTGCTAGTGTAGCGAGCGGGGGGTCGTCCTATCACACAGATACGCAGTATTTT
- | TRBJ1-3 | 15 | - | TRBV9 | CASSPGSSSGNTIYF | TGTGCCAGCAGCCCCGGGTCTAGCTCTGGAAACACCATATATTTT
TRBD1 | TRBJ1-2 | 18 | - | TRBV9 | CASSVEGTGVRSGGGYTF | TGTGCCAGCAGCGTAGAGGGGACAGGGGTCCGCTCCGGGGGTGGCTACACCTTC
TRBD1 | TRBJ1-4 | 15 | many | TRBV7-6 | CASSATGGPDEKLFF | TGTGCCAGCAGCGCCACAGGGGGGCCGGATGAAAAACTGTTTTTT
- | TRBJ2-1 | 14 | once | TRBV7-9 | CASSLSAANNEQFF | TGTGCCAGCAGCTTATCCGCGGCAAACAATGAGCAGTTCTTC
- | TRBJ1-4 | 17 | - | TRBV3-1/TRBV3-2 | CASSQESRVETNEKLFF | TGTGCCAGCAGCCAAGAATCCAGGGTTGAAACTAATGAAAAACTGTTTTTT